This passage covers 27 T cell receptor beta chains from one sample sequenced in a study of cytomegalovirus exposure and HLA in healthy donors. PCR was performed using 60 Vbeta and 13 Jbeta primers. Only in-frame clones appear in the TCRdb table, and some are missing; sequencing was by immunoSEQ multiplex PCR. The sample yields some 130,000 clones, about 74% seen once. Sequencing was carried out using PBMCs. These receptors were collected from a man younger than 40 in good health and CMV-seronegative.

The rearrangement joins TRBV18 to TRBJ1-1, with TRBD1 matching over 12 bases. In germline, CDR1 is KGHSH, CDR2 LQKENI. J gave up 5 bases and V 0 bases, and 4 bases lay outside the gene matches. This CDR3 has 16 residues. The DNA for the CDR3 is TGTGCCAGCTCACCACCGGGACAGGGGGCAGGGACTGAAGCTTTCTTT. Translating gives CASSPPGQGAGTEAFF.

The chain combines TRBV7-3 with TRBJ2-3; D not resolved. V lost 6 bases and J 1 base, leaving 8 bases between the germline ends. The CDR3 sequence is 13 residues long. Germline assignment: CDR1 SGHTA and CDR2 FQGTGA. The CDR3 loop is CASSPTGTDTQYF. The CDR3 region has the DNA TGTGCCAGCAGTCCTACAGGCACAGATACGCAGTATTTT. Based on the CDR3 plus reference TRBV7-3 and TRBJ2-3, the full variable domain is GAGVSQTPSNKVTEKGKYVELRCDPISGHTALYWYRQSLGQGPEFLIYFQGTGAADDSGLPNDRFFAVRPEGSVSTLKIQRTERGDSAVYLCASSPTGTDTQYFGPGTRLTVL.

This clone was seen a few times. The rearrangement links TRBV4-1 to TRBJ2-1; D perhaps matches TRBD2 (6 bases). V dropped 0 bases and J dropped 3 bases, with 15 bases sitting between them. This CDR3 is 17 amino acids long. CDR1 is MGHRA, CDR2 YSYEKL, per germline. The CDR3 DNA sequence: TGCGCCAGCAGCCAAGATGAGGAGGGAGGTCGCTACAATGAGCAGTTCTTC. Amino acid sequence: CASSQDEEGGRYNEQFF.

The sample holds a few counts of this clone. The chain joins TRBV28 to TRBJ2-5; a possible D gene is TRBD1 (5 bases). V was shortened by 4 bases and J by 1 base, with 16 bases between the two germline ends. CDR3 length: 16 amino acids. From germline, CDR1 is MDHEN and CDR2 SYDVKM. CDR3 sequence: CASSSAVQGPQETQYF. As DNA, the CDR3 is TGTGCCAGCAGTTCCGCCGTCCAGGGCCCCCAAGAGACCCAGTACTTC.

The rearrangement joins TRBV5-4 to TRBJ2-7; D might be TRBD2 (6 bases). This CDR3 region has 15 residues. The ends were cut back, 0 bases at V and 4 bases at J, with 14 bases in the middle. Germline CDR1 is SGHNT and CDR2 is YYREEE (reference sequence). CDR3 sequence: CASSLEVGSQYEQYF. CDR3 nucleotide sequence: TGTGCCAGCAGCTTGGAGGTCGGGAGTCAGTACGAGCAGTACTTC.

The V and J genes are TRBV29-1 and TRBJ1-1; D may be TRBD1 (5 bases). This CDR3 has 14 residues. V dropped 2 bases and J dropped 0 bases, with 10 bases sitting between them. CDR1 SQVTM and CDR2 ANQGSEA come from the germline V gene. The CDR3 nucleotides read TGCAGCGTTGAAAAAACAGGCTTGAACACTGAAGCTTTCTTT. Translating gives CSVEKTGLNTEAFF.

This chain links TRBV2 with TRBJ2-3; 16 bases agree with TRBD2. Germline CDR1 and CDR2: SNHLY and FYNNEI. V was pared by 6 bases and J by 7 bases, with 4 bases of the junction left unmatched. The CDR3 consists of 15 residues. For the CDR3, the DNA is TGTGCCAGCAGGTTGGGACTAGCGGGAGGGAATACGCAGTATTTT. Its translation is CASRLGLAGGNTQYF. Looking up the rest from reference TRBV2 and TRBJ2-3 gives the full variable domain: EPEVTQTPSHQVTQMGQEVILRCVPISNHLYFYWYRQILGQKVEFLVSFYNNEISEKSEIFDDQFSVERPDGSNFTLKIRSTKLEDSAMYFCASRLGLAGGNTQYFGPGTRLTVL.

The chain employs TRBV2 and TRBJ2-7, with 9 bases fitting TRBD2. This CDR3 is 15 amino acids long. J lost 3 bases, V lost 4 bases, and 7 bases had no gene match. In germline, CDR1 is SNHLY, CDR2 FYNNEI. The CDR3 DNA reads as TGTGCCAGCAGTGCAGTCAGCGGGAGGCTCTACGAGCAGTACTTC. As protein: CASSAVSGRLYEQYF.

The chain links TRBV4-1 to TRBJ2-1; D might be TRBD2 (6 bases). CDR3 length: 15 amino acids. CDR1 MGHRA and CDR2 YSYEKL come from the germline V gene. Trimming shortened V by 1 base and J by 9 bases, and 16 bases separated the two germline ends. The CDR3 DNA follows: TGCGCCAGCAGCCAAGTGACCGGGAGAAGAGGTGAGCAGTTCTTC. Protein product: CASSQVTGRRGEQFF.

The chain carries TRBV2 and TRBJ2-2; D is ambiguous. The germline gives CDR1 SNHLY, CDR2 FYNNEI. The ends were cut back, 2 bases at V and 3 bases at J, with 7 bases in the middle. The CDR3 runs to 14 residues. In nucleotides, the CDR3 is TGTGCCAGCAGTGAAAACGGTCACACCGGGGAGCTGTTTTTT. This gives the protein CASSENGHTGELFF.

The chain couples TRBV6-1 to TRBJ2-5; 16 bases line up with TRBD2. V gave up 3 bases and J gave up 5 bases; unmatched junction bases: 9. CDR1 and CDR2 from the germline V gene are MNHNS and SASEGT. This CDR3 is 18 amino acids long. The CDR3 loop reads CASSDLPGTSGREETQYF. The CDR3 DNA reads as TGTGCCAGCAGTGACCTCCCCGGGACTAGCGGGAGGGAGGAGACCCAGTACTTC.

J is TRBJ2-3 and V is TRBV28; tentatively, D is TRBD2 (6 bases). With 6 bases removed from V and 6 bases from J, the gap between germline ends came to 10 bases. The CDR3 has 12 amino acids. Germline CDR1 reads MDHEN; CDR2 reads SYDVKM. In nucleotides, the CDR3 is TGTGCCAGCAGCTTGACTAGGGATACGCAGTATTTT. Encoded protein: CASSLTRDTQYF.

V and J are TRBV28 and TRBJ1-1; TRBD1 aligns across 7 bases. Germline V CDR1 and CDR2: MDHEN, SYDVKM. The CDR3 is 13 amino acids. J was trimmed by 4 bases and V by 5 bases; bases with no gene match: 4. The CDR3 here is CASSPGQTTEAFF. In DNA form, the CDR3 reads TGTGCCAGCAGTCCGGGACAGACCACTGAAGCTTTCTTT.

This clone came up once. The CDR3 nucleotides are TGTGCCTGGACTTTGGGGGGAGGGGCAGGGAATGGCTACACCTTC. This translates into CAWTLGGGAGNGYTF. V is TRBV30 and J is TRBJ1-2; D is perhaps TRBD1 (5 bases). The CDR3 contains 15 residues. Per the germline V gene, CDR1 is GTSNPN and CDR2 is SVGIG (reference sequence). V lost 4 bases, J lost 6 bases, and 21 bases lay in between.

The CDR3: CASSLPILAGGLNEQFF. DNA for the CDR3: TGCGCCAGCAGCTTGCCAATACTAGCGGGAGGGTTAAATGAGCAGTTCTTC. This chain uses TRBV5-1 with TRBJ2-1; TRBD2 matches at 13 bases. CDR3 length: 17 residues. Germline V gene lookup returns CDR1 SGHRS and CDR2 YFSETQ. The ends lost 1 base at V and 7 bases at J; junction bases unmatched: 8.

This clone turned up a few times. The rearrangement joins TRBV19 to TRBJ1-4, with unresolved D. The length of the CDR3 is 13 residues. Germline V gives CDR1 LNHDA, CDR2 SQIVND (reference sequence). Trimming took off 9 bases at V and 7 bases at J, with 15 bases between the two ends. CDR3 bases: TGTGCCAGCACCCACGAAGAGGGTGAAAAACTGTTTTTT. This gives the protein CASTHEEGEKLFF.

V is TRBV6-6 and J is TRBJ1-1; D is possibly TRBD1 (6 bases). CDR3 length equals 14 residues. Trimming left V 6 bases short and J 0 bases short, with 11 bases between. CDR1 MNHNY and CDR2 SVGAGI come from the germline V gene (reference sequence). The CDR3 spells CASSSGQMNTEAFF. The CDR3 region has the DNA TGTGCCAGCAGCTCCGGACAGATGAACACTGAAGCTTTCTTT.

The rearrangement uses TRBV6-1 and TRBJ1-3; no clear D gene. This CDR3 has 13 amino acids. Trimming left V 7 bases short and J 1 base short, with 8 bases between. CDR1 and CDR2 (germline): MNHNS, SASEGT. This CDR3 is CASKVRSGNTIYF. In DNA, the CDR3 is TGTGCCAGCAAGGTCAGGTCTGGAAACACCATATATTTT.

V and J are TRBV23-1 and TRBJ1-3; TRBD1 might be the D (5 bases). TRBV23-1 is recorded as an ORF, its role being uncertain. CDR3 length: 17 amino acids. Deletions cut 3 bases from V and 2 bases from J, with 17 bases between. CDR3 DNA sequence: TGCGCCAGCAGTCACCCCGCGGGGGGTTCCCCTGGAAACACCATATATTTT. Translated: CASSHPAGGSPGNTIYF.

This sequence joins TRBV5-1 and TRBJ2-3, with D possibly matching TRBD2 (5 bases). Trimming removed 3 bases at V and 6 bases at J, with 8 bases between. CDR3 length: 12 amino acids. Germline V CDR1 and CDR2: SGHRS, YFSETQ. CDR3 region: CASSSGEDTQYF. CDR3 in DNA: TGCGCCAGCAGCTCCGGGGAGGATACGCAGTATTTT.

This clone was detected once. The chain employs TRBV5-1 and TRBJ2-1; 15 bases map to TRBD2. This CDR3 has 15 amino acids. CDR1 and CDR2 from the germline V gene are SGHRS and YFSETQ. Losses at the gene ends were 3 bases for V and 11 bases for J; bases not matched to a gene: 6. In DNA, the CDR3 is TGCGCCAGCAGCTCCCCGGGACTAGCGGGAGGTCAGCAGTTCTTC. The encoded protein is CASSSPGLAGGQQFF.

In its sample, this clone was seen a few times. The chain has TRBV27 and TRBJ1-1; maybe TRBD1 (5 bases). The V gene lost 1 base and the J gene lost 7 bases, with 16 bases spanning the gap. CDR1 is MNHEY and CDR2 is SMNVEV in the germline V gene (reference sequence). The CDR3 has 15 residues. As DNA, the CDR3 is TGTGCCAGCAGTTTATATGGGGGAGGGATCGGTGAAGCTTTCTTT. The encoded protein is CASSLYGGGIGEAFF.

The chain employs TRBV7-3 and TRBJ1-3; D unclear. Trimming took 6 bases from V and 3 from J, leaving 12 bases between them. The CDR3 contains 14 residues. Germline V CDR1 and CDR2: SGHTA, FQGTGA. CDR3 in amino acids: CASSITGSGNTIYF. CDR3 in DNA: TGTGCCAGCAGTATAACGGGAAGTGGAAACACCATATATTTT. Supplemented by reference TRBV7-3 and TRBJ1-3, the full variable domain reads GAGVSQTPSNKVTEKGKYVELRCDPISGHTALYWYRQSLGQGPEFLIYFQGTGAADDSGLPNDRFFAVRPEGSVSTLKIQRTERGDSAVYLCASSITGSGNTIYFGEGSWLTVV.

The rearrangement links TRBV19 to TRBJ2-5; tentatively, D is TRBD2 (7 bases). V lost 2 bases and J lost 4, with 14 bases in between. CDR3 length equals 15 residues. Germline V gene data show CDR1 as LNHDA and CDR2 as SQIVND (reference sequence). CDR3 loop: CASSIKTGRGETQYF. DNA for the CDR3: TGTGCCAGTAGTATAAAAACAGGGAGGGGAGAGACCCAGTACTTC.

The chain links TRBV18 to TRBJ1-2, with 8 bases lining up with TRBD1. CDR3 length: 17 residues. V was pared by 2 bases and J by 5 bases, with 13 bases of the junction left unmatched. Germline V CDR1 and CDR2: KGHSH, LQKENI. CDR3 loop: CASSPYFPGQVDYGYTF. In DNA, the CDR3 is TGTGCCAGCTCACCATATTTTCCGGGACAGGTGGATTATGGCTACACCTTC.

The chain recombines TRBV4-2 with TRBJ2-5; 9 bases are shared with TRBD2. V lost 0 bases and J lost 5; bases outside the gene matches: 10. The length of the CDR3 is 17 residues. Germline V gene sequence: CDR1 LGHNA, CDR2 YNFKEQ. The chain's CDR3 is CASSQEDPAGGYETQYF. The CDR3 coding sequence is TGTGCCAGCAGCCAAGAAGACCCCGCGGGAGGGTACGAGACCCAGTACTTC.

This clone was found a few times. The rearrangement joins TRBV11-3 to TRBJ2-3, with 11 bases matching TRBD2. Germline V gene lookup returns CDR1 SGHNT and CDR2 YENEEA. The CDR3 loop spans 16 amino acids. V was pared by 5 bases and J by 4 bases, with 8 bases of the junction left unmatched. The CDR3 here is CASSGSGRADSDTQYF. DNA of the CDR3: TGTGCCAGCAGCGGTAGCGGGAGGGCCGATTCAGATACGCAGTATTTT.